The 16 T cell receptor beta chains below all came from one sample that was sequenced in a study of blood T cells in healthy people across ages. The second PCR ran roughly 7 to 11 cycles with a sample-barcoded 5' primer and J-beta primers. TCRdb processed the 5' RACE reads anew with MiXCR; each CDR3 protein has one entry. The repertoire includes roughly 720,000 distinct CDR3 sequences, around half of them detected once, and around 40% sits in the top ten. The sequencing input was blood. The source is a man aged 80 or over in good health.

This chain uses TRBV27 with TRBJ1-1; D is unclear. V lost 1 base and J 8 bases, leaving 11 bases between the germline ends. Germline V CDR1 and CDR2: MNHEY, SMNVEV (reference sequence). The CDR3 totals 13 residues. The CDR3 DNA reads TGTGCCAGCAGTTTATGGGAAGGAAGGGAAGCTTTCTTT. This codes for CASSLWEGREAFF.

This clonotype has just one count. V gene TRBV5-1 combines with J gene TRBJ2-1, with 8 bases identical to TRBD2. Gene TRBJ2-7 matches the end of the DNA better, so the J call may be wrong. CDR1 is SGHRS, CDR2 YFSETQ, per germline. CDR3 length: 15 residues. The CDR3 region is CASNLAGLSYNEQYF. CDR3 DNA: TGCGCCAGCAACCTAGCGGGCCTATCCTACAATGAGCAGTACTTC.

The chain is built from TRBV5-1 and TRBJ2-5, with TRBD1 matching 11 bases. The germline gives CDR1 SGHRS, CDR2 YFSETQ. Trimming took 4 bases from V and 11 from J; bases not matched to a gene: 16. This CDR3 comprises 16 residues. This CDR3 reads CASSLNGQGAGNEQYF. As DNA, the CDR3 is TGCGCCAGCAGCCTTAACGGACAGGGGGCGGGCAATGAGCAGTACTTC. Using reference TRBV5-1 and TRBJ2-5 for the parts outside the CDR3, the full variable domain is KAGVTQTPRYLIKTRGQQVTLSCSPISGHRSVSWYQQTPGQGLQFLFEYFSETQRNKGNFPGRFSGRQFSNSRSEMNVSTLELGDSALYLCASSLNGQGAGNEQYFGPGTRLLVL.

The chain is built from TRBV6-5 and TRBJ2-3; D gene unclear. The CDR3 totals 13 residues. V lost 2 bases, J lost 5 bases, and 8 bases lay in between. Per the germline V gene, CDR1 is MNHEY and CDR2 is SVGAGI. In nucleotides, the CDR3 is TGTGCCAGCAGTTACAACACCGGAGATACGCAGTATTTT. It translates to CASSYNTGDTQYF.

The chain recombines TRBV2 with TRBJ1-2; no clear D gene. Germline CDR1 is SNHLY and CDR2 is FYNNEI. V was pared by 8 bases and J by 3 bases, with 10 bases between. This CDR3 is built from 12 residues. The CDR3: CASRALYYGYTF. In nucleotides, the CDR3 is TGTGCCAGCCGGGCTCTATACTATGGCTACACCTTC.

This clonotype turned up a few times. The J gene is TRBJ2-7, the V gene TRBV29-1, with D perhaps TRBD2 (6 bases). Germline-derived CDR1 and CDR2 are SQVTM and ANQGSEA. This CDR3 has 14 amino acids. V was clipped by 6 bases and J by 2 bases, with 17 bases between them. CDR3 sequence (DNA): TGCAGCGTCCGCGGGTCCAGGGAGGCCTACGAGCAGTACTTC. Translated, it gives CSVRGSREAYEQYF.

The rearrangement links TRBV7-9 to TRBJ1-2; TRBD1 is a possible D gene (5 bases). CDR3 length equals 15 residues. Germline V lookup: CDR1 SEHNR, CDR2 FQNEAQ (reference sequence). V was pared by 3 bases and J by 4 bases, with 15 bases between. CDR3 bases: TGTGCCAGCAGCTTTGGTAGAGGGGCCTCCTATGGCTACACCTTC. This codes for CASSFGRGASYGYTF.

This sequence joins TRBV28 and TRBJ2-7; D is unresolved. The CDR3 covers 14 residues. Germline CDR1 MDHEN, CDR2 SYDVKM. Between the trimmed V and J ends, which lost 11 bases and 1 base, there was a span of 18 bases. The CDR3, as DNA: TGTGCCCGCATTGGAGACTCCACTTCCTACGAGCAGTACTTC. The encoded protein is CARIGDSTSYEQYF.

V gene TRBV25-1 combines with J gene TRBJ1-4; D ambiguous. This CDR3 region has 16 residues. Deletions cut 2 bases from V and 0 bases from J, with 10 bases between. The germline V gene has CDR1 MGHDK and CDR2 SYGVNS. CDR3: CASSEASLATNEKLFF. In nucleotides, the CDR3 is TGTGCCAGCAGTGAAGCAAGTCTTGCAACTAATGAAAAACTGTTTTTT.

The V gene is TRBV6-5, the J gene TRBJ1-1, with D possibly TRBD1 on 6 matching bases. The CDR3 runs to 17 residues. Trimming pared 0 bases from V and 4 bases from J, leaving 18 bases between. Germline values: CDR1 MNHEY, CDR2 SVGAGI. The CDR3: CASSYSRQVSWGTEAFF. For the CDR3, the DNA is TGTGCCAGCAGTTACTCAAGACAGGTGTCGTGGGGCACTGAAGCTTTCTTT.

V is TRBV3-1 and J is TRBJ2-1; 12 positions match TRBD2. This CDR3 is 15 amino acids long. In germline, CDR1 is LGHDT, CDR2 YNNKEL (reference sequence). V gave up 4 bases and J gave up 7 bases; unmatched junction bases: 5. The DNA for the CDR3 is TGTGCCAGCAGCCCAAGCACTAGCGGGAGGAATGAGCAGTTCTTC. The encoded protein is CASSPSTSGRNEQFF.

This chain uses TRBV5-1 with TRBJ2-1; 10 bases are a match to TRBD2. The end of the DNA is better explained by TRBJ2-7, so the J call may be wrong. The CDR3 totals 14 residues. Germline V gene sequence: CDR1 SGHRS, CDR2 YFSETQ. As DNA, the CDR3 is TGCGCCAGCGGAGCGGGAGGGCCGAGGAATGAGCAGTACTTC. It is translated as CASGAGGPRNEQYF.

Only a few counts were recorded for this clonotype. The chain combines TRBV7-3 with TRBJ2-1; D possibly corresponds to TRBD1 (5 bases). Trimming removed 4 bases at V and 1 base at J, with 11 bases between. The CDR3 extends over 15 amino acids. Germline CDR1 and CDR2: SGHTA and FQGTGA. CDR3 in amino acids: CASSSRGLSYNEQFF. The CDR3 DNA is TGTGCCAGCAGCTCTAGGGGCCTTTCCTACAATGAGCAGTTCTTC.

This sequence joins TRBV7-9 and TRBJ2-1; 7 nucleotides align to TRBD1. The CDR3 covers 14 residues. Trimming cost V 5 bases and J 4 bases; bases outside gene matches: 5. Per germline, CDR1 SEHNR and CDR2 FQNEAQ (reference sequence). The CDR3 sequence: CASSARDRYNEQFF. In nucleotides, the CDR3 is TGTGCCAGCAGCGCTAGGGACAGATACAATGAGCAGTTCTTC.

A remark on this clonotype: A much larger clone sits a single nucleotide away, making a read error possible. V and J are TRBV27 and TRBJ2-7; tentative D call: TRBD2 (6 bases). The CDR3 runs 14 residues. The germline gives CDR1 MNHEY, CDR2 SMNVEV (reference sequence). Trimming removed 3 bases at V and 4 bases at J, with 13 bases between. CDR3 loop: CASSFAGRQYEQYF. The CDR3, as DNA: TGTGCCAGCAGTTTTGCGGGACGGCAATACGAGCAGTACTTC.

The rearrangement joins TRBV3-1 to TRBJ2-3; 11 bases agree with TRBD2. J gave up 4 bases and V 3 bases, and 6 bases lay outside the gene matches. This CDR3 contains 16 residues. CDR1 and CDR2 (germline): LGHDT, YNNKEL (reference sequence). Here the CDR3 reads CASSHQLAGASDTQYF. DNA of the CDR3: TGTGCCAGCAGCCACCAACTAGCGGGAGCCTCAGATACGCAGTATTTT.